Following are 15 T cell receptor beta chains from one sample sequenced in a study of graft-versus-host responses after intestinal transplantation. Profiled with immunoSEQ multiplex PCR; TCRdb holds only in-frame clones, not every one. In the table there are fewer than 100,000 clones, around 88% of which are singletons. The input for sequencing was PBMCs, taken 255 days after intestinal transplant. These receptors all come from a human patient who received an intestinal transplant, so some T cells may come from the graft donor.

The sample holds one count of this clone. The rearrangement uses TRBV28 and TRBJ1-4; the D gene is possibly TRBD1 (5 bases). Trimming left V 5 bases short and J 5 bases short, with 15 bases between. Germline lookup yields CDR1 MDHEN and CDR2 SYDVKM. This CDR3 has 15 residues. The CDR3 nucleotides are TGTGCCAGCAGTCCCCGGGGCAGAGGGAATGAAAAACTGTTTTTT. The encoded protein is CASSPRGRGNEKLFF.

The V gene is TRBV6-1, the J gene TRBJ1-2, with D uncertain. The CDR3 covers 11 residues. Germline CDR1 MNHNS, CDR2 SASEGT. Deletions cut 11 bases from V and 4 bases from J, with 11 bases between. The CDR3 is CAVSGSYGYTF. CDR3 nucleotide sequence: TGTGCCGTATCGGGCTCCTATGGCTACACCTTC.

This rearrangement joins TRBV2 to TRBJ2-2; no firm D call. In germline, CDR1 is SNHLY, CDR2 FYNNEI. There are 14 residues in the CDR3. V shed 5 bases and J shed 4 bases, with 11 bases lying between them. The CDR3 spells CASSREGITGELFF. The CDR3 region has the DNA TGTGCCAGCAGTAGGGAAGGGATCACCGGGGAGCTGTTTTTT. Full variable domain (outside the CDR3, taken from reference TRBV2 and TRBJ2-2): EPEVTQTPSHQVTQMGQEVILRCVPISNHLYFYWYRQILGQKVEFLVSFYNNEISEKSEIFDDQFSVERPDGSNFTLKIRSTKLEDSAMYFCASSREGITGELFFGEGSRLTVL.

This chain joins TRBV5-6 and TRBJ2-2, with D unresolved. The CDR3 length is 14 residues. Germline V gene lookup returns CDR1 SGHDT and CDR2 YYEEEE. The V end was cut by 1 base, the J end by 7 bases, with 11 bases between. The CDR3, as DNA: TGTGCCAGCAGCTTGCAGAGAATCGGCGGGGAGCTGTTTTTT. Its protein product is CASSLQRIGGELFF. The whole variable domain, filled in from reference TRBV5-6 and TRBJ2-2, reads DAGVTQSPTHLIKTRGQQVTLRCSPKSGHDTVSWYQQALGQGPQFIFQYYEEEERQRGNFPDRFSGHQFPNYSSELNVNALLLGDSALYLCASSLQRIGGELFFGEGSRLTVL.

This sequence joins TRBV28 and TRBJ2-1; D unresolved. Germline V lookup: CDR1 MDHEN, CDR2 SYDVKM. The CDR3 extends over 16 amino acids. V gave up 2 bases and J gave up 3 bases, with 14 bases separating them. The CDR3 reads CASSLPPSAYYNEQFF. The CDR3 DNA reads TGTGCCAGCAGTTTACCCCCCTCAGCCTACTACAATGAGCAGTTCTTC.

J is TRBJ1-4 and V is TRBV7-9; D is unclear. V was clipped by 7 bases and J by 8 bases, with 14 bases between them. This CDR3 comprises 13 residues. Germline V gene sequence: CDR1 SEHNR, CDR2 FQNEAQ (reference sequence). The CDR3 region is CASNPAGGEKLFF. CDR3 nucleotide sequence: TGTGCCAGCAACCCCGCTGGAGGCGAAAAACTGTTTTTT.

The CDR3 region has the DNA TGTGCCAGCAGCGTAGGGGTGGGGACTTTGTACAATGAGCAGTTCTTC. Translation gives CASSVGVGTLYNEQFF. V gene TRBV9 combines with J gene TRBJ2-1, with D maybe TRBD2 (6 bases). Germline V gives CDR1 SGDLS, CDR2 YYNGEE. Trimming pared 0 bases from V and 4 bases from J, leaving 14 bases between. This CDR3 is built from 16 residues. Together with reference TRBV9 and TRBJ2-1, the CDR3 gives the full variable domain: DSGVTQTPKHLITATGQRVTLRCSPRSGDLSVYWYQQSLDQGLQFLIQYYNGEERAKGNILERFSAQQFPDLHSELNLSSLELGDSALYFCASSVGVGTLYNEQFFGPGTRLTVL.

V usage is TRBV19 and J usage is TRBJ2-6; D gene ambiguous. V lost 5 bases and J 2 bases, leaving 7 bases between the germline ends. This CDR3 is built from 14 residues. In germline, CDR1 is LNHDA, CDR2 SQIVND (reference sequence). This chain's CDR3 is CASSLVTGANVLTF. The DNA for the CDR3 is TGTGCCAGTAGTCTTGTGACTGGGGCCAACGTCCTGACTTTC. Variable domain in full (rest from reference TRBV19 and TRBJ2-6): DGGITQSPKYLFRKEGQNVTLSCEQNLNHDAMYWYRQDPGQGLRLIYYSQIVNDFQKGDIAEGYSVSREKKESFPLTVTSAQKNPTAFYLCASSLVTGANVLTFGAGSRLTVL.

This clone was seen just once. The V and J genes are TRBV4-1 and TRBJ1-2; D might be TRBD1 (5 bases). The CDR3 spans 14 residues. The V gene lost 3 bases and the J gene lost 4 bases, with 12 bases spanning the gap. The germline gives CDR1 MGHRA, CDR2 YSYEKL. The CDR3 sequence is CASSHPGKGYGYTF. DNA for the CDR3: TGCGCCAGCAGCCACCCAGGGAAGGGCTATGGCTACACCTTC.

Here the CDR3 DNA reads TGTGCCTGGAGTGTCCCGGTCCCCGGACCCAATGGCTACACCTTC. It specifies CAWSVPVPGPNGYTF. This chain joins TRBV30 and TRBJ1-2; D is ambiguous. CDR3 length equals 15 residues. The V end lost 0 bases, the J end lost 6 bases, and 17 bases lay between the germline ends. Germline loops: CDR1 GTSNPN, CDR2 SVGIG (reference sequence).

V is TRBV11-2 and J is TRBJ1-1, with D unresolved. This CDR3 is 13 amino acids long. CDR1 SGHAT and CDR2 FQNNGV come from the germline V gene. V was shortened by 3 bases and J by 3 bases, with 8 bases between the two germline ends. The CDR3 region is CASSLFVDTEAFF. The CDR3 DNA is TGTGCCAGCAGCTTGTTTGTGGACACTGAAGCTTTCTTT.

The CDR3 DNA follows: TGTGCCAGCAGCCCTTTTACAGGGACCCAAGAGACCCAGTACTTC. Its translation: CASSPFTGTQETQYF. V usage is TRBV6-5 and J usage is TRBJ2-5; D may be TRBD1 (6 bases). V was pared by 6 bases and J by 1 base, with 15 bases between. Germline V gene data show CDR1 as MNHEY and CDR2 as SVGAGI. The CDR3 sequence is 15 residues long.

The V gene is TRBV6-1, the J gene TRBJ2-1; possible D gene TRBD2, 6 bases. V was cut by 0 bases and J by 4 bases, with 7 bases left in between. Germline V lookup: CDR1 MNHNS, CDR2 SASEGT. The CDR3 is made up of 14 amino acids. CDR3 DNA sequence: TGTGCCAGCAGTGAAGCTCGGGGGTACAATGAGCAGTTCTTC. Translating it yields CASSEARGYNEQFF.

The rearrangement joins TRBV6-5 to TRBJ1-2; 9 bases fit TRBD1. The CDR3 is 13 residues long. The germline V gene encodes CDR1 MNHEY and CDR2 SVGAGI. Trimming removed 6 bases from V and 8 bases from J; junction bases left unmatched: 7. In nucleotides, the CDR3 is TGTGCCAGCAGCTCCGGGACAGGGAACGGCTACACCTTC. Encoded protein: CASSSGTGNGYTF.

The chain recombines TRBV29-1 with TRBJ2-7; D perhaps matches TRBD2 (5 bases). Trimming stripped 4 bases from V and 3 bases from J, with 13 bases between. This CDR3 has 13 amino acids. Germline lookup yields CDR1 SQVTM and CDR2 ANQGSEA. The CDR3 reads CSVVPREGYEQYF. The CDR3 coding sequence is TGCAGCGTTGTGCCTCGTGAGGGCTACGAGCAGTACTTC.